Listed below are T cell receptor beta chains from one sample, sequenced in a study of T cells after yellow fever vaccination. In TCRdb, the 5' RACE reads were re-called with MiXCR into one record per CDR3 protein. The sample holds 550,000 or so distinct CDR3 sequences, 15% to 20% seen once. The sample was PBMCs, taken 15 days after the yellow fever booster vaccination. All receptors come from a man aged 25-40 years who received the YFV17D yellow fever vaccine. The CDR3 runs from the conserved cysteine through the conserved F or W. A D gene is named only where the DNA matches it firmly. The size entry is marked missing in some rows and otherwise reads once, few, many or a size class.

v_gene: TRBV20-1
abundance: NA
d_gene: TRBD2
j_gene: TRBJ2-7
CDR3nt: TGCAGTGTCGCGACTAGCGGGACCTACGAGCAGTACTTC
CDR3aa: CSVATSGTYEQYF

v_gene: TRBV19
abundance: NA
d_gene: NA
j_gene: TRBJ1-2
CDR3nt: TGTGCCAGTAGCCCACCGGAGACATACTATGGCTACACCTTC
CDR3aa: CASSPPETYYGYTF

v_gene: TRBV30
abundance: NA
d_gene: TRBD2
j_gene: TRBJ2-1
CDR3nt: TGTGCCTGGAGTGTAATGGGAGGGCCTGAGCAGTTCTTC
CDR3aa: CAWSVMGGPEQFF

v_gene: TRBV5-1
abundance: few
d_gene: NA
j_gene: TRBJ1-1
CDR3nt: TGCGCCAGCAGCTCGCAGGTTAGCACTGAAGCTTTCTTT
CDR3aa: CASSSQVSTEAFF

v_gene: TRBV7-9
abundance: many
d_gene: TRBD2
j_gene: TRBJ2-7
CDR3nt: TGTGCCAGCAGCCCGACTAGCGGGCTCTCCTACGAGCAGTACTTC
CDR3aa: CASSPTSGLSYEQYF

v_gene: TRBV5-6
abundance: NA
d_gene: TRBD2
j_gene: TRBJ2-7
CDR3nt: TGTGCCAGCAGCTTGAGTCTAGCGGGAACCTACGAGCAGTACTTC
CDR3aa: CASSLSLAGTYEQYF

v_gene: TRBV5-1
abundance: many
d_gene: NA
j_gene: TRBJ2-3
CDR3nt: TGCGCCAGCAGCGGAGGGGGCAAGGGGGATACGCAGTATTTT
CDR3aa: CASSGGGKGDTQYF

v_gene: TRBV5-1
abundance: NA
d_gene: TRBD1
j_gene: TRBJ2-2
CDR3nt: TGCGCCAGCAGCCCATCCGGGACAGAACTCACCGGGGAGCTGTTTTTT
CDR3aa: CASSPSGTELTGELFF

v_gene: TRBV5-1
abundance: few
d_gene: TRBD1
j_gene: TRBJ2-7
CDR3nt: TGCGCCAGCAGCTTGGACCTCCGGGACAGGGAGTACGAGCAGTACTTC
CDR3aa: CASSLDLRDREYEQYF

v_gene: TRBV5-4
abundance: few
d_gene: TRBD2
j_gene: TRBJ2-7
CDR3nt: TGTGCCAGCAGCTCAGCGGGGATATACGAGCAGTACTTC
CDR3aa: CASSSAGIYEQYF

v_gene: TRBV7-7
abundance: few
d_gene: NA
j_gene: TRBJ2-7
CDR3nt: TGTGCTAGCAGCTCAGGGTTTGCCTACGAGCAGTACTTC
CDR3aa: CASSSGFAYEQYF

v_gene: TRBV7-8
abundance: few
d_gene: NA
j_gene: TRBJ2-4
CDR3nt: TGTGCCAGCAGCTTAGAGGGAGAAGGCAAAAACATTCAGTACTTC
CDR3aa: CASSLEGEGKNIQYF

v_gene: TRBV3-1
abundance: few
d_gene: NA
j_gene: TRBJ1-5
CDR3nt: TGTGCCAGCAGCCAACAGAGCGTCAATCAGCCCCAGCATTTT
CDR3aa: CASSQQSVNQPQHF

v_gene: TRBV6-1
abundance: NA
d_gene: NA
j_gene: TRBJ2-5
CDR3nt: TGTGCCAGCAGGGGACTTGCTGGACGGTTAAGACACGTTGAGACCCAGTACTTC
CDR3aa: CASRGLAGRLRHVETQYF

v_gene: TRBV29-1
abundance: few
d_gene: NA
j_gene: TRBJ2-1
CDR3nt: TGCAGCGTTGTCCCCGACTCCTATTCCTACAATGAGCAGTTCTTC
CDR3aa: CSVVPDSYSYNEQFF

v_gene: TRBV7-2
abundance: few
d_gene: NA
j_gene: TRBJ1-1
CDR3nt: TGTGCCAGCAGCTTAGGGCGGGCCACTGAAGCTTTCTTT
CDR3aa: CASSLGRATEAFF

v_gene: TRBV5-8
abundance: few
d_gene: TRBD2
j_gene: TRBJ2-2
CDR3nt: TGTGCCAGCAGTATCGGGCTAGCGGGCCTCCACCGGGAGCTGTTTTTT
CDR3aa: CASSIGLAGLHRELFF

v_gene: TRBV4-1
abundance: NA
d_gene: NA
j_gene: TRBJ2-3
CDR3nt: TGCGCCAGCAGCCAAGAAGTTTGGGTTTACGCAGATACGCAGTATTTT
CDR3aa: CASSQEVWVYADTQYF

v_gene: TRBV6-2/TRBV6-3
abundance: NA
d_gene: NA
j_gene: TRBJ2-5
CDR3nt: TGTGCCAGCAGTTACTCGAGCGAGAGCGAGTTAAGAGAGACCCAGTACTTC
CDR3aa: CASSYSSESELRETQYF

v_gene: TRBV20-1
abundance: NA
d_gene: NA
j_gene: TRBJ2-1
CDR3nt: TGCAGTGCTAGAGATCCGGACTACAATGAGCAGTTCTTC
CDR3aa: CSARDPDYNEQFF

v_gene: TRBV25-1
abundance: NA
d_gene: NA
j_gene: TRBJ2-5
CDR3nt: TGTGCCAGCAGTCTCCACTCGCCTAGGGAGACCCAGTACTTC
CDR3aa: CASSLHSPRETQYF

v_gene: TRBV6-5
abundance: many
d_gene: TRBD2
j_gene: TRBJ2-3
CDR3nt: TGTGCCAGCAGTTACAAAACGGGAGGCCTCATTTCAGATACGCAGTATTTT
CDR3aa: CASSYKTGGLISDTQYF

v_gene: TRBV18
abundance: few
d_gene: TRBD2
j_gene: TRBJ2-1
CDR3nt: TGTGCCAGCTCACCTAGGACTAGCGGGGAGAATGAGCAGTTCTTC
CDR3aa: CASSPRTSGENEQFF

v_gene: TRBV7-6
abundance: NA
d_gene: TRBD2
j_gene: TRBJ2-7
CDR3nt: TGTGCCAGCAGCTTTGGTTCGGGACTAGCGGGAAGTTATGAGCAGTACTTC
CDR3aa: CASSFGSGLAGSYEQYF

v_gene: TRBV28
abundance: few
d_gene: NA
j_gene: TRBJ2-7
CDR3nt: TGTGCCAGCACTCTCCTAGGGGGACACCGACCTGGCTACGAGCAGTACTTC
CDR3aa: CASTLLGGHRPGYEQYF

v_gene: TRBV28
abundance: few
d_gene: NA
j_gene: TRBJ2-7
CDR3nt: TGTGCCAGCAGCCCACCTGGCGCCAGAGGGGCCTACGAGCAGTACTTC
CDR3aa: CASSPPGARGAYEQYF

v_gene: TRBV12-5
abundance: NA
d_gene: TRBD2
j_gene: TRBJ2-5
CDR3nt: TGTGCTAGTGCACCGGGGGGGCCCACAGGTCAAGAGACCCAGTACTTC
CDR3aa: CASAPGGPTGQETQYF

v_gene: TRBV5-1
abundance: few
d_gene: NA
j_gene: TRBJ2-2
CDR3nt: TGCGCCAGCAGCTTGGTACCCCTAACCGGGGAGCTGTTTTTT
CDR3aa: CASSLVPLTGELFF

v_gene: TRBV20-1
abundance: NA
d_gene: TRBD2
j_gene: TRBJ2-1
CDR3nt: TGCAGTGCTACAGAACTAGCGGGGAAGAGCTCCTACAATGAGCAGTTCTTC
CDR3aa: CSATELAGKSSYNEQFF

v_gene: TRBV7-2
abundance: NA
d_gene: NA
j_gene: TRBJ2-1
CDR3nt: TGTGCCAGCAGCTTAGATGAGTTCAGGGTTAGAAATGAGCAGTTCTTC
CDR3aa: CASSLDEFRVRNEQFF

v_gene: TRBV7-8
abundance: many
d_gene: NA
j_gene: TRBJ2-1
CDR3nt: TGTGCCAGCAGCTTAGGTATAAGCTCCTACAATGAGCAGTTCTTC
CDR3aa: CASSLGISSYNEQFF

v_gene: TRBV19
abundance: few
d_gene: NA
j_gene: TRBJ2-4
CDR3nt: TGTGCCAGTACCTCGGAAGGACCCAGGTACATTCAGTACTTC
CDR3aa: CASTSEGPRYIQYF

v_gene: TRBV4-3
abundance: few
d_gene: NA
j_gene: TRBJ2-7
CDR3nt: TGCGCCAGCAGCCAGGATTTAGCGACCGGAGTGAGTCTCTCCTACGAGCAGTACTTC
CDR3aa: CASSQDLATGVSLSYEQYF

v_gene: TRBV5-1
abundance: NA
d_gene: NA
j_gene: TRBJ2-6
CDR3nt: TGCGCCAGCAGCTTGGGGACGGTCTCTGGGGCCAACGTCCTGACTTTC
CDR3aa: CASSLGTVSGANVLTF

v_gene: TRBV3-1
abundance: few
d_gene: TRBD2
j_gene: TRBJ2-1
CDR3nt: TGTGCCAGCAGCCAAGCACCGGGAGGGTTGTGGAATGAGCAGTTCTTC
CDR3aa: CASSQAPGGLWNEQFF

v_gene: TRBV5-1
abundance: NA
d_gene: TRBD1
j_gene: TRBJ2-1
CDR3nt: TGCGCCAGCAGCTTGGCCGTGGCAGGGGGGCAGTTCTTC
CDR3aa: CASSLAVAGGQFF

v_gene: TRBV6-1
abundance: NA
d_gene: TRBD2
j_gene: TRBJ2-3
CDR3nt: TGTGCCAGCAGTCAACTAGCGGTTGGCGCGGATACGCAGTATTTT
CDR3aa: CASSQLAVGADTQYF

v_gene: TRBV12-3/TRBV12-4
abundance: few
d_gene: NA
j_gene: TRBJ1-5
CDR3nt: TGTGCCAGCAGTCCCTACAGGGAAAGCCAGCCCCAGCATTTT
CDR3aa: CASSPYRESQPQHF

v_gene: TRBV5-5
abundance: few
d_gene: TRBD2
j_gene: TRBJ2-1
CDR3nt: TGTGCCAGCAGCCAGGGGACTAGCGGGAGGAGTGAGCAGTTCTTC
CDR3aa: CASSQGTSGRSEQFF

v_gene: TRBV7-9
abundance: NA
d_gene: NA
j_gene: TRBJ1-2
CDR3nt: TGTGCCAGCGGTAATGCGGGCAGCTACTATGGCTACACCTTC
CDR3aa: CASGNAGSYYGYTF

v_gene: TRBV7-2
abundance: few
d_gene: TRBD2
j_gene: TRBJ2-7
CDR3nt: TGTGCCAGCAGTCCCAGCGGGAGAACGGGTGAGCAGTACTTC
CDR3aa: CASSPSGRTGEQYF

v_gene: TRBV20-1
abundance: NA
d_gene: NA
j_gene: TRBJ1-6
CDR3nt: TGCAGTGCTCCCCCCGGAGGAGCAGGGACAACCTATAATTCACCCCTCCACTTT
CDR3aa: CSAPPGGAGTTYNSPLHF

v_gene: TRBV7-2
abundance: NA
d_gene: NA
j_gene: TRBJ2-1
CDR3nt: TGTGCCAGCAGCGGAAAGGGGGGGGGCGGTGAGCAGTTCTTC
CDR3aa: CASSGKGGGGEQFF

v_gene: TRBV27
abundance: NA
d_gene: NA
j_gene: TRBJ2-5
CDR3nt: TGTGCCAGCAGTTGGAATACTAGAAGGGAGACCCAGTACTTC
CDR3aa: CASSWNTRRETQYF

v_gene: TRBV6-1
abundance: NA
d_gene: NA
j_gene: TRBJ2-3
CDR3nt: TGTGCCAGCAGTGACGTCGGGGGAAGGAACACAGATACGCAGTATTTT
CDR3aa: CASSDVGGRNTDTQYF

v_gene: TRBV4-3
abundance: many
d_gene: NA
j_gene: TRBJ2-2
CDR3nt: TGCGCCAGCAGCCAAGACCGGGACCGGAACACCGGGGAGCTGTTTTTT
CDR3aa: CASSQDRDRNTGELFF

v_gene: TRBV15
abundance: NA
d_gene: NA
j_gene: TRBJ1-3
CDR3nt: TGTGCCACCAGACACGTCTCTGGAAACACCATATATTTT
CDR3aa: CATRHVSGNTIYF

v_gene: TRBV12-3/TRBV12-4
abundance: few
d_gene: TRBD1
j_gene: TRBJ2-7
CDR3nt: TGTGCCAGCAGTTTTGAAGAGGGACAGGGCTACGAGCAGTACTTC
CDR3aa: CASSFEEGQGYEQYF

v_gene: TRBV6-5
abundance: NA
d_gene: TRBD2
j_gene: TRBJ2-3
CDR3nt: TGTGCCAGCAGTTACCCAAGGACTAGCGGGAGTACAGATACGCAGTATTTT
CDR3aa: CASSYPRTSGSTDTQYF

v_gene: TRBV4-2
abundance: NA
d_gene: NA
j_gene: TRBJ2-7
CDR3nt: TGTGCCAGCAGCCAAGAAGGTCCCCGGACCTCCTACGAGCAGTACTTC
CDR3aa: CASSQEGPRTSYEQYF

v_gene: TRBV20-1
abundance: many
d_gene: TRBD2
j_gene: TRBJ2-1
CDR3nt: TGCAGTGCTCTCCCACTAGAGCGGGACTACAATGAGCAGTTCTTC
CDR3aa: CSALPLERDYNEQFF

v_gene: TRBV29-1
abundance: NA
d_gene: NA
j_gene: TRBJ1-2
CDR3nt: TGCAGCGTTGAATCCCCCACAGATGTCTATGGCTACACCTTC
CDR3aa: CSVESPTDVYGYTF

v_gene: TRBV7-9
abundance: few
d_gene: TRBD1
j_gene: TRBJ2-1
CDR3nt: TGTGCCAGCAGCCCCGGGACAGGCAGCTCCTACAATGAGCAGTTCTTC
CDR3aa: CASSPGTGSSYNEQFF

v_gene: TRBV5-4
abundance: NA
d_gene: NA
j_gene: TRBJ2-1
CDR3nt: TGTGCCAGCAGCTTGCGCACACAGGGTAATGAGCAGTTCTTC
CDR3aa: CASSLRTQGNEQFF

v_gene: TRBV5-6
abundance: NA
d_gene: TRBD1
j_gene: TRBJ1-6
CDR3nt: TGTGCCAGCAGCTTCCGGGACAGGGGATCACCCCTCCACTTT
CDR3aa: CASSFRDRGSPLHF

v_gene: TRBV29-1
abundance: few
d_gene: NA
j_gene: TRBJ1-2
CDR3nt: TGCAGCGTGCGATCGGAGAACTATGGCTACACCTTC
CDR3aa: CSVRSENYGYTF